The clone carrying this TCR beta chain was seen a few times. What it recognizes is unknown. This sample stems from a study of T-cell memory formation after mild COVID-19. Study as a whole: Clusters were largely donor specific.

Amplification by 5'RACE using constant-segment primers produced TCR alpha and TCR beta cDNA libraries that carried sample barcodes and UMIs. TCRdb reprocessed the 5' RACE reads via MiXCR and lists one record per CDR3 protein. The top ten hold roughly 24% of the sample, which has roughly 170,000 distinct CDR3 sequences, about a fifth seen once. The CDR3 spans 15 residues. CDR1 is SGHRS, CDR2 YFSETQ, per germline. V was cut by 1 base and J by 4 bases, with 15 bases left in between. Notes on the study in general: Of the contracting clones, CD4+ ones lay mainly in CM and EM, and CD8+ ones in EMRA. The pre-infection memory compartment contained some responding clones, suggesting cross-reactive memory joined.

The receptor comes from an adult woman who had mild COVID-19 (a few samples of this study predate the infection). Cell type and time point are not known. Source material: PBMCs or a T cell subset sorted from them (not recorded which). The chain joins TRBV5-1 to TRBJ2-7, with D possibly being TRBD1 (5 bases). The CDR3 here is CASSLSWGAGYEQYF. CDR3 in DNA: TGCGCCAGCAGCTTGAGTTGGGGCGCCGGTTACGAGCAGTACTTC. Supplemented by reference TRBV5-1 and TRBJ2-7, the full variable domain reads KAGVTQTPRYLIKTRGQQVTLSCSPISGHRSVSWYQQTPGQGLQFLFEYFSETQRNKGNFPGRFSGRQFSNSRSEMNVSTLELGDSALYLCASSLSWGAGYEQYFGPGTRLTVT.